This passage covers 5 T cell receptor beta chains from one sample sequenced in a study of T cell responses to AZD1222 COVID-19 vaccine (dated by TCRdb to about 2021). Read against the paper, the sample's time point label means: baseline before first vaccination. The library came from the immunoSEQ multiplex PCR assay. Here the immuneACCESS table is served through TCRdb, limited to in-frame sequences with V and J called. Missing clones are a known gap in these copies; in checked studies unresolved V genes cover under half, and the rest lacks a known reason. The sample table lists around 150,000 clones, 94% of them with a count of one. Of the sample, over 1% is held by the ten largest clones. This specimen consisted of peripheral blood, obtained on day 0 of AZD1222 vaccination. The source is an adult in good health.

This clone was seen a handful of times. The gene calls are TRBV7-9 and TRBJ1-6, with D possibly being TRBD1 (5 bases). The V gene's germline CDR1 is SEHNR and CDR2 FQNEAQ (reference sequence). This CDR3 contains 14 residues. V shed 2 bases and J shed 4 bases, with 6 bases lying between them. DNA of the CDR3: TGTGCCAGCAGCTTACAGGGATATAATTCACCCCTCCACTTT. Its protein is CASSLQGYNSPLHF.

J is TRBJ1-2 and V is TRBV10-1; D is perhaps TRBD1 (5 bases). V was shortened by 6 bases and J by 6 bases, with 11 bases between the two germline ends. From germline, CDR1 is WNHNN and CDR2 SYGVQD (reference sequence). CDR3 length: 12 amino acids. The CDR3 DNA sequence: TGCGCCAGCAGCGGGGACTCGGATGGCTACACCTTC. This translates into CASSGDSDGYTF.

The chain couples TRBV7-3 to TRBJ2-3; TRBD1 aligns across 9 bases. Trimming removed 5 bases from V and 2 bases from J; junction bases left unmatched: 2. CDR1 is SGHTA, CDR2 FQGTGA, per germline. This CDR3 is built from 14 residues. In DNA, the CDR3 is TGTGCCAGCAGCGACAGGGGGTCCACAGATACGCAGTATTTT. Encoded protein: CASSDRGSTDTQYF.

The V gene is TRBV6-2 or TRBV6-3, the J gene TRBJ1-5, with 7 bases lining up with TRBD1. Germline CDR1 is MNHEY and CDR2 is SVGEGT. CDR3 size: 14 residues. The V and J ends lost 5 bases and 7 bases, in that order; junction bases with no gene match: 8. The CDR3 DNA reads TGTGCCAGCAGTCACGACAGGGCCTCCCAGCCCCAGCATTTT. Translating it yields CASSHDRASQPQHF.

CDR3 DNA: TGTGCCAGCAGCTTGGGGAGGTCCGGCTACACCTTC. Its protein product is CASSLGRSGYTF. The chain is built from TRBV5-6 and TRBJ1-2; D call uncertain. The ends were cut back, 0 bases at V and 8 bases at J, with 8 bases in the middle. Germline lookup yields CDR1 SGHDT and CDR2 YYEEEE. The CDR3 sequence is 12 residues long.